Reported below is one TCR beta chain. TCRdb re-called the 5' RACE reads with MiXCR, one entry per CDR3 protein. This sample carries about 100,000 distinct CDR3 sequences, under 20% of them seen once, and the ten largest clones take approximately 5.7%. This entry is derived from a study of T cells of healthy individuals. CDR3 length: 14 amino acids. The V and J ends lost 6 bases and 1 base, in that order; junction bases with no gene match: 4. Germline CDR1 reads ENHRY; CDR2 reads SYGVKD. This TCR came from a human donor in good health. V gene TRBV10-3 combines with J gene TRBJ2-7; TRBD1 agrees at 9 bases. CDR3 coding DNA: TGTGCCATCAGATCGACAGGGGGGTCCTACGAGCAGTACTTC. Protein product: CAIRSTGGSYEQYF.